A selection of T cell receptor beta chains follows, all from one sample in a study of blood T cell repertoires in COVID-19. Produced via immunoSEQ multiplex PCR; TCRdb's table is partial and in-frame only. The data hold 350,000 to 500,000 clones, with over 75% observed a single time. The sample consisted of PBMCs or T cells enriched from blood (not recorded which). The source is a woman aged 18 to 35 who had been exposed to COVID-19. CDR3s include the opening cysteine and the closing phenylalanine or tryptophan. D genes are given only for firm matches. A clone size is listed for some rows: how often the clone was seen (once, few, many), or a class if it is expanded.

TRBV7-2	.	TRBJ2-7	.	CASSRLAHYEQYF	TGTGCCAGCAGCCGGCTAGCGCACTACGAGCAGTACTTC
TRBV9	.	TRBJ1-1	.	CASSVERGGLENTEAFF	TGTGCCAGCAGCGTAGAGAGGGGGGGGTTGGAGAACACTGAAGCTTTCTTT
TRBV19	.	TRBJ1-2	.	CASSISFGGGYTF	TGTGCCAGTAGTATATCCTTTGGAGGGGGCTACACCTTC
TRBV15	.	TRBJ1-1	TRBD1	CATSSENSWTGYRNTEAFF	TGTGCCACCAGCAGTGAAAATTCTTGGACAGGGTACAGAAACACTGAAGCTTTCTTT
TRBV6-5	.	TRBJ2-7	TRBD2	CASSYWASGSHEQYF	TGTGCCAGCAGTTACTGGGCTAGCGGGAGTCACGAGCAGTACTTC
TRBV27	.	TRBJ2-7	.	CASSPSDSFSYEQYF	TGTGCCAGCAGTCCCTCGGACAGTTTCTCCTACGAGCAGTACTTC
TRBV5-1	.	TRBJ1-1	.	CASSLTGTNTEAFF	TGCGCCAGCAGCTTGACAGGGACGAACACTGAAGCTTTCTTT
TRBV2	few	TRBJ2-5	.	CASSYRTEGTQYF	TGTGCCAGCAGCTACCGGACTGAAGGGACCCAGTACTTC
TRBV6-5	.	TRBJ2-7	TRBD1	CASSPQGNSYEQYF	TGTGCCAGCAGTCCACAGGGGAACTCCTACGAGCAGTACTTC
TRBV11-2	.	TRBJ2-7	TRBD2	CASSLNRLAGGPYEQYF	TGTGCCAGCAGCTTAAACCGGCTAGCGGGAGGGCCCTACGAGCAGTACTTC
TRBV4-3	.	TRBJ2-7	TRBD2	CASSEIAGATYEQYF	TGCGCCAGCAGCGAGATAGCGGGGGCTACCTACGAGCAGTACTTC
TRBV7-2	.	TRBJ1-4	.	CASSLDGAGAANEKLFF	TGTGCCAGCAGCTTAGATGGTGCAGGGGCTGCTAATGAAAAACTGTTTTTT
TRBV28	.	TRBJ1-1	.	CASSFPGSGTREAFF	TGTGCCAGCAGTTTTCCGGGGTCCGGGACAAGGGAAGCTTTCTTT
TRBV25-1	.	TRBJ2-7	.	CASVGSGTSYEQYF	TGTGCCAGCGTCGGTAGCGGAACCTCCTACGAGCAGTACTTC
TRBV25-1	.	TRBJ2-5	.	CASSALGGLQETQYF	TGTGCCAGCAGTGCCCTCGGCGGACTCCAAGAGACCCAGTACTTC
TRBV4-3	.	TRBJ2-5	TRBD2	CASSRSSGGAWETQYF	TGCGCCAGCAGCCGATCTAGCGGGGGGGCGTGGGAGACCCAGTACTTC
TRBV6-5	.	TRBJ2-2	TRBD2	CASSSGLGRRPGELFF	TGTGCCAGCAGTTCGGGACTAGGACGGCGTCCCGGGGAGCTGTTTTTT
TRBV19	.	TRBJ2-5	TRBD1	CASREGQGLASGETQYF	TGTGCCAGTAGAGAGGGACAGGGTCTCGCTTCAGGGGAGACCCAGTACTTC
TRBV5-1	.	TRBJ2-2	TRBD2	CASSPGLAGVSGELFF	TGCGCCAGCAGCCCAGGACTAGCGGGAGTCAGCGGGGAGCTGTTTTTT
TRBV6-6	once	TRBJ2-7	TRBD2	CASSYSQREAYEQYF	TGTGCCAGCAGTTACAGCCAGCGGGAAGCCTACGAGCAGTACTTC
TRBV19	.	TRBJ2-3	TRBD2	CASSVPPGRTGLGTPTDTQYF	TGTGCCAGTAGTGTCCCGCCGGGACGGACTGGACTAGGAACCCCGACAGATACGCAGTATTTT
TRBV4-1	.	TRBJ2-1	TRBD2	CASSPMGRVAGAYNEQFF	TGCGCCAGCAGCCCGATGGGGAGGGTAGCGGGAGCCTACAATGAGCAGTTCTTC
TRBV7-9	.	TRBJ1-2	.	CASTPGGYTF	TGTGCCAGCACCCCAGGGGGCTACACCTTC
TRBV28	.	TRBJ2-7	.	CASSLLAGYEQYF	TGTGCCAGCAGTTTATTGGCGGGCTACGAGCAGTACTTC
TRBV7-2	.	TRBJ1-5	TRBD1	CASSLDRGNQPQHF	TGTGCCAGCAGCTTAGACAGGGGAAATCAGCCCCAGCATTTT
TRBV5-1	.	TRBJ2-2	TRBD2	CASSDGTSGNTGELFF	TGCGCCAGCAGCGACGGGACTAGCGGGAACACCGGGGAGCTGTTTTTT
TRBV12-1	.	TRBJ2-1	.	CASSFDRAGTSGAHEQFF	TGTGCCAGCAGCTTTGACAGGGCCGGGACTAGCGGGGCGCATGAGCAGTTCTTC